This TCR beta chain was captured by sequencing in a study of T-cell reconstitution after alpha-beta-depleted transplantation in children. Trimming at V came to 6 bases and at J to 2 bases, leaving 5 bases not matched to a gene. The CDR3 loop spans 15 amino acids. This clonotype was counted between two and nine times. Library preparation (for TCRbeta) was performed with unique molecular identifiers. Via MiXCR, TCRdb re-called the PCR reads, giving one row per CDR3 protein. This table has approximately 640,000 distinct CDR3 sequences, about 15% appearing once. This material consisted of PBMCs from the stem cell graft donor, taken from the stem cell graft. This chain links TRBV12-3 or TRBV12-4 with TRBJ2-3, with TRBD2 identical over 10 bases. This clonotype originated in a human donor who donated a stem cell graft to a child with acute myeloid leukemia. The CDR3 nucleotides read TGTGCCAGCAGCCCTAGCGGGGGATACACAGATACGCAGTATTTT. As protein: CASSPSGGYTDTQYF.